One sample yielded the 23 T cell receptor beta chains listed below, sequenced in a study of OX40 agonist ivuxolimab in advanced cancers. Assay used: immunoSEQ multiplex PCR; TCRdb lists only in-frame clones, some missing. Of about 73,000 clones in the sample, more than 70% were seen once. The sample in question was CD4+ or CD8+ T cells sorted from blood, obtained in a trial of the OX40 agonist ivuxolimab. These receptors originate from an adult with an advanced solid tumor such as melanoma, head and neck, liver or kidney cancer.

The rearrangement uses TRBV9 and TRBJ2-1; TRBD1 matches at 9 bases. The J segment lost 5 bases and the V segment lost 0 bases, leaving 12 bases of the junction unmatched. The CDR3 runs 18 residues. Per the germline V gene, CDR1 is SGDLS and CDR2 is YYNGEE. This CDR3 reads CASSVASDRGWRHNEQFF. CDR3 DNA: TGTGCCAGCAGCGTAGCTAGCGACAGGGGGTGGAGACACAATGAGCAGTTCTTC.

This chain uses TRBV23-1 with TRBJ2-7, with D possibly being TRBD1 (6 bases). TRBV23-1 is an ORF for which the function is uncertain. The CDR3 is 11 amino acids. Trimming removed 2 bases from V and 12 bases from J, with 11 bases in between. CDR3 loop: CASSQRRQAYF. DNA of the CDR3: TGCGCCAGCAGTCAACGACGACAGGCGTACTTC.

The chain joins TRBV7-8 to TRBJ2-1; a weak D match, TRBD1 (6 bases). The CDR3 is 15 amino acids. CDR1 is SGHVS and CDR2 is FQNEAQ in the germline V gene. Trimming removed 7 bases from V and 0 bases from J, with 13 bases in between. The CDR3: CASNSGTSSYNEQFF. In DNA form, the CDR3 reads TGTGCCAGCAACTCCGGGACAAGCTCCTACAATGAGCAGTTCTTC.

J is TRBJ1-1 and V is TRBV29-1, with 8 bases that match TRBD1. Germline V CDR1 and CDR2: SQVTM, ANQGSEA. J was trimmed by 0 bases and V by 7 bases; bases with no gene match: 4. The CDR3 contains 13 residues. CDR3 nucleotide sequence: TGCAGCGCAAGACAGGGGTTGAACACTGAAGCTTTCTTT. It translates to CSARQGLNTEAFF.

The chain carries TRBV11-3 and TRBJ1-5; 9 bases are shared with TRBD1. Germline loops: CDR1 SGHNT, CDR2 YENEEA. The CDR3 has 19 residues. Trimming removed 1 base from V and 0 bases from J; junction bases left unmatched: 10. Here the CDR3 DNA reads TGTGCCAGCAGCTTAGTAGGGGGGACAGGGATCCATAGCAATCAGCCCCAGCATTTT. This encodes CASSLVGGTGIHSNQPQHF.

The V and J genes are TRBV27 and TRBJ2-3; D might be TRBD2 (6 bases). CDR1 and CDR2 from the germline V gene are MNHEY and SMNVEV (reference sequence). CDR3 length: 15 residues. The germline V and J ends were trimmed by 6 bases and 3 bases, with 16 bases remaining between them. The CDR3 DNA reads as TGTGCCAGCAGACCCAGTGGGGGGAGAACAGATACGCAGTATTTT. This gives the protein CASRPSGGRTDTQYF.

V is TRBV7-6 and J is TRBJ1-1; unclear D gene. V shed 3 bases and J shed 0 bases, with 8 bases lying between them. From germline, CDR1 is SGHVS and CDR2 FNYEAQ. The CDR3 spans 14 residues. The CDR3 here is CASSLTQMNTEAFF. CDR3 sequence (DNA): TGTGCCAGCAGCTTGACACAGATGAACACTGAAGCTTTCTTT.

Only one count was recorded for this clone. The chain uses TRBV5-1 and TRBJ2-4, with 7 bases aligning to TRBD1. Unmatched junction bases numbered 15, after V lost 3 bases and J lost 6 bases. The CDR3 consists of 17 residues. CDR1 is SGHRS, CDR2 YFSETQ, per germline. CDR3 region: CASSSTGPGTPVNIQYF. The CDR3 coding sequence is TGCGCCAGCAGCTCGACAGGGCCAGGGACCCCGGTAAACATTCAGTACTTC.

The CDR3, as DNA: TGCAGCGTTGAGGACCAGCGGGTGGGCAAAGCTTTCTTT. Translating gives CSVEDQRVGKAFF. The rearrangement joins TRBV29-1 to TRBJ1-1; D gene uncertain. V lost 3 bases, J lost 9 bases, and 17 bases lay in between. The CDR3 consists of 13 residues. CDR1 and CDR2 from the germline V gene are SQVTM and ANQGSEA.

The chain carries TRBV19 and TRBJ1-3; unclear D gene. V gave up 1 base and J gave up 0 bases, with 4 bases separating them. The CDR3 is 14 amino acids. CDR1 LNHDA and CDR2 SQIVND come from the germline V gene (reference sequence). The CDR3 reads CASSIASSGNTIYF. The CDR3 DNA reads as TGTGCCAGTAGTATAGCGAGCTCTGGAAACACCATATATTTT.

The table lists this clone with a count of one. V usage is TRBV11-2 and J usage is TRBJ2-3; D is perhaps TRBD1 (6 bases). Trimming took off 5 bases at V and 2 bases at J, with 20 bases between the two ends. Germline CDR1 reads SGHAT; CDR2 reads FQNNGV. The CDR3 consists of 17 residues. The CDR3 DNA follows: TGTGCCAGCAGCCCACGAAGGGGGAGCGGCCTCACAGATACGCAGTATTTT. Translated, it gives CASSPRRGSGLTDTQYF.

This sequence joins TRBV2 and TRBJ2-1, with 9 bases lining up with TRBD2. Germline loops: CDR1 SNHLY, CDR2 FYNNEI. Unmatched junction bases numbered 10, after V lost 8 bases and J lost 5 bases. CDR3 length equals 15 residues. The CDR3 region is CASLAGITTDNEQFF. The CDR3 DNA follows: TGTGCCAGCCTAGCGGGGATTACCACGGACAATGAGCAGTTCTTC.

This rearrangement joins TRBV6-1 to TRBJ2-3; possibly TRBD2 for D (5 bases). Trimming pared 0 bases from V and 0 bases from J, leaving 7 bases between. Germline V gene lookup returns CDR1 MNHNS and CDR2 SASEGT. The CDR3 has 15 residues. The CDR3 DNA reads TGTGCCAGCAGTGAAGCGGGAGCTAGCACAGATACGCAGTATTTT. It specifies CASSEAGASTDTQYF.

The CDR3 sequence is CASSTSQGAAQPQHF. CDR3 DNA sequence: TGTGCCAGCAGTACCTCACAGGGGGCGGCTCAGCCCCAGCATTTT. The chain has TRBV28 and TRBJ1-5; 9 bases fit TRBD1. This CDR3 contains 15 residues. V shed 5 bases and J 6 bases; nucleotides not matched to a gene: 8. The V gene's germline CDR1 is MDHEN and CDR2 SYDVKM.

This clone was recorded once. V usage is TRBV5-4 and J usage is TRBJ1-1; TRBD1 might be the D (5 bases). V was pared by 4 bases and J by 3 bases, with 16 bases between. The CDR3 covers 15 residues. CDR1 and CDR2 (germline): SGHNT, YYREEE (reference sequence). DNA of the CDR3: TGTGCCAGCAGCCCAAAGACAGCGGGGGACACTGAAGCTTTCTTT. It yields the protein CASSPKTAGDTEAFF. Filled out from reference TRBV5-4 and TRBJ1-1, the complete variable domain reads ETGVTQSPTHLIKTRGQQVTLRCSSQSGHNTVSWYQQALGQGPQFIFQYYREEENGRGNFPPRFSGLQFPNYSSELNVNALELDDSALYLCASSPKTAGDTEAFFGQGTRLTVV.

This chain links TRBV6-6 with TRBJ1-1; D is possibly TRBD1 (5 bases). The V end was cut by 5 bases, the J end by 7 bases, with 14 bases between. CDR3 length: 13 residues. Germline V lookup: CDR1 MNHNY, CDR2 SVGAGI (reference sequence). The CDR3 DNA sequence: TGTGCCAGCAGTCCGCAGGGAATCGGTGAAGCTTTCTTT. Amino acids: CASSPQGIGEAFF.

CDR3 amino acids: CASSSLLAGGFNEQFF. CDR3 nucleotides: TGTGCCAGCTCATCCCTACTAGCGGGGGGGTTTAATGAGCAGTTCTTC. The chain uses TRBV18 and TRBJ2-1; 13 nucleotides match TRBD2. With V trimmed by 5 bases and J by 7 bases, 8 bases remained unmatched. This CDR3 region has 16 residues. Per the germline V gene, CDR1 is KGHSH and CDR2 is LQKENI.

Judged by abundance, this clone is medium-sized (0.01 to 0.1%). CDR3 nucleotides: TGCGCCAGCAGCTTGGGTCCCGATCAGCCCCAGCATTTT. Amino acid sequence: CASSLGPDQPQHF. This rearrangement joins TRBV5-1 to TRBJ1-5; the D is unclear. V shed 0 bases and J shed 5 bases, with 6 bases lying between them. Per the germline V gene, CDR1 is SGHRS and CDR2 is YFSETQ. This CDR3 comprises 13 residues.

The genes are TRBV20-1 and TRBJ2-7; D not resolved. The CDR3 has 11 amino acids. The V and J ends lost 0 bases and 6 bases respectively, with 6 bases between them. CDR1 and CDR2 (germline): DFQATT, SNEGSKA (reference sequence). CDR3 loop: CSARDRTEQYF. The CDR3 bases are TGCAGTGCTAGAGATCGGACCGAGCAGTACTTC.

The chain combines TRBV9 with TRBJ1-3; D gene unclear. The ends were cut back, 3 bases at V and 0 bases at J, with 16 bases in the middle. Germline CDR1 SGDLS, CDR2 YYNGEE. The CDR3 is made up of 17 amino acids. The CDR3 nucleotides are TGTGCCAGCAGCGCGCCCTCAGGACGGCTCTCTGGAAACACCATATATTTT. Its protein is CASSAPSGRLSGNTIYF.

This sequence joins TRBV29-1 and TRBJ1-1, with D perhaps matching TRBD1 (6 bases). The CDR3 has 14 amino acids. Trimming cost V 2 bases and J 6 bases, with 16 bases left between them. In germline, CDR1 is SQVTM, CDR2 ANQGSEA. This CDR3 reads CSVEPDRTRPEAFF. The CDR3 region has the DNA TGCAGCGTTGAACCGGACAGAACCCGACCTGAAGCTTTCTTT.

This clone was counted a few times. This chain joins TRBV9 and TRBJ1-6; the D is unclear. The V end lost 2 bases, the J end lost 5 bases, and 2 bases lay between the germline ends. The germline V gene encodes CDR1 SGDLS and CDR2 YYNGEE. CDR3 length: 12 residues. CDR3: CASSVNNSPLHF. The CDR3 DNA reads TGTGCCAGCAGCGTGAATAATTCACCCCTCCACTTT.

V and J are TRBV5-8 and TRBJ1-5, with 7 bases aligning to TRBD1. The CDR3 sequence is 15 residues long. The germline gives CDR1 SGHTS, CDR2 YDEGEE. The V gene end was trimmed by 0 bases and the J gene end by 1 base; junction bases not matched to a gene: 1. CDR3 coding DNA: TGTGCCAGCAGCTTGGAGGGGGCGAGCAATCAGCCCCAGCATTTT. Translating it yields CASSLEGASNQPQHF.